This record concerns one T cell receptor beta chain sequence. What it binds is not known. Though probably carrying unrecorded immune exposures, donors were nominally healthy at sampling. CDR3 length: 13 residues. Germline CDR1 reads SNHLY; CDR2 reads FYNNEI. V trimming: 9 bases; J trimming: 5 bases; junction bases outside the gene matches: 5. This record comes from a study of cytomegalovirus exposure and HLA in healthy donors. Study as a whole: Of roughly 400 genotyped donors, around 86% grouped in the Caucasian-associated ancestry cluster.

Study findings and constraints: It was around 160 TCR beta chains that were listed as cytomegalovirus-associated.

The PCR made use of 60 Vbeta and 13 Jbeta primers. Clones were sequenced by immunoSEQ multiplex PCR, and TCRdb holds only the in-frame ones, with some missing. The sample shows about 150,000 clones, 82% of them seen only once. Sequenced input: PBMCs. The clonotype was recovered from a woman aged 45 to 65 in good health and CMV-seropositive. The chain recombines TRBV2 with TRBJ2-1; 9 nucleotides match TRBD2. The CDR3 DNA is TGTGCCAGTAGGGCTAGCGGGGACAATGAGCAGTTCTTC. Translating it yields CASRASGDNEQFF. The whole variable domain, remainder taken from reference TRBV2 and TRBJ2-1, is EPEVTQTPSHQVTQMGQEVILRCVPISNHLYFYWYRQILGQKVEFLVSFYNNEISEKSEIFDDQFSVERPDGSNFTLKIRSTKLEDSAMYFCASRASGDNEQFFGPGTRLTVL.